This passage covers 12 T cell receptor beta chains from one sample sequenced in a study of blood T cell repertoires in COVID-19. Sequenced by immunoSEQ multiplex PCR; TCRdb stores in-frame clones only, minus some. The top ten hold roughly 5% of the sample, which has 150,000 to 200,000 clones, 65% to 85% seen once. The sample comprised PBMCs or T cells enriched from blood (not recorded which). These receptors all come from a man in his sixties or seventies who had been exposed to COVID-19.

The chain is built from TRBV7-2 and TRBJ1-1; D is unclear. This CDR3 is built from 15 residues. V was pared by 5 bases and J by 5 bases, with 18 bases between. Per the germline V gene, CDR1 is SGHTA and CDR2 is FQGNSA. The CDR3: CASSPTTLEGTEAFF. CDR3 sequence (DNA): TGTGCCAGCAGCCCAACGACTCTGGAGGGAACTGAAGCTTTCTTT. Filled out from reference TRBV7-2 and TRBJ1-1, the complete variable domain reads GAGVSQSPSNKVTEKGKDVELRCDPISGHTALYWYRQSLGQGLEFLIYFQGNSAPDKSGLPSDRFSAERTGGSVSTLTIQRTQQEDSAVYLCASSPTTLEGTEAFFGQGTRLTVV.

This rearrangement joins TRBV6-4 to TRBJ2-5, with a weak D call TRBD2 (5 bases). V was pared by 7 bases and J by 4 bases, with 16 bases between. Germline assignment: CDR1 MRHNA and CDR2 SNTAGT. CDR3 length: 14 amino acids. The CDR3 here is CASTFGVEAETQYF. DNA for the CDR3: TGTGCCAGCACCTTTGGTGTGGAGGCAGAGACCCAGTACTTC.

The chain links TRBV18 to TRBJ2-4; 10 nucleotides line up with TRBD2. CDR3 length equals 16 residues. V lost 2 bases, J lost 4 bases, and 5 bases stayed unmatched. Looked up from germline, CDR1 is KGHSH and CDR2 is LQKENI. The CDR3 region is CASSPYERGGKNIQYF. The CDR3, as DNA: TGTGCCAGCTCACCATACGAGCGGGGGGGAAAAAACATTCAGTACTTC.

The V and J genes are TRBV7-2 and TRBJ2-4; the D is unclear. The CDR3 consists of 13 residues. The germline V gene has CDR1 SGHTA and CDR2 FQGNSA. V lost 5 bases and J lost 0, with 5 bases in between. DNA of the CDR3: TGTGCCAGCAGCGACTTAGCCAAAAACATTCAGTACTTC. Translation: CASSDLAKNIQYF.

On this clone itself: Other DNA sequences from this sample encode an identical CDR3 as well. The V gene is TRBV18, the J gene TRBJ1-2, with TRBD1 as a possible D gene (5 bases). The V and J ends lost 3 bases and 6 bases respectively, with 11 bases between them. The CDR3 length is 13 residues. CDR1 and CDR2 (germline): KGHSH, LQKENI. CDR3: CASSPISGNGYTF. The CDR3 DNA reads TGTGCCAGCTCACCTATATCAGGGAATGGCTACACCTTC.

V gene TRBV5-4 combines with J gene TRBJ1-2; 9 bases map to TRBD1. The ends lost 3 bases at V and 10 bases at J; junction bases unmatched: 13. The CDR3 loop spans 15 amino acids. CDR1 is SGHNT, CDR2 YYREEE, per germline (reference sequence). DNA of the CDR3: TGTGCCAGCAGCTCGGGGGGCCGGGACAGGGACGACTACACCTTC. It yields the protein CASSSGGRDRDDYTF.

J is TRBJ2-5 and V is TRBV6-2 or TRBV6-3; 7 nucleotides agree with TRBD1. Germline V gene sequence: CDR1 MNHEY, CDR2 SVGEGT. The V and J ends lost 5 bases and 2 bases, in that order; junction bases with no gene match: 14. This CDR3 is 17 amino acids long. The CDR3 here is CASSGDISGQRQETQYF. The CDR3 DNA sequence: TGTGCCAGCAGTGGCGATATCTCGGGACAGCGTCAAGAGACCCAGTACTTC.

The chain combines TRBV5-1 with TRBJ1-3, with D maybe TRBD1 (5 bases). Trimming removed 4 bases from V and 1 base from J, with 9 bases in between. The CDR3 consists of 14 residues. The germline V gene encodes CDR1 SGHRS and CDR2 YFSETQ. The CDR3 DNA reads TGCGCCAGCAGCGTGCAGGGATCTGGAAACACCATATATTTT. It encodes CASSVQGSGNTIYF. Drawing the rest from reference TRBV5-1 and TRBJ1-3, the complete variable domain is KAGVTQTPRYLIKTRGQQVTLSCSPISGHRSVSWYQQTPGQGLQFLFEYFSETQRNKGNFPGRFSGRQFSNSRSEMNVSTLELGDSALYLCASSVQGSGNTIYFGEGSWLTVV.

This chain links TRBV12-5 with TRBJ2-1; 13 bases align to TRBD2. Germline values: CDR1 LGHNT, CDR2 FRNRAP. The CDR3 runs 16 residues. The ends lost 6 bases at V and 4 bases at J; junction bases unmatched: 6. Here the CDR3 DNA reads TGTGCTAGTGGAGACGGGGGACTAGCGGGATACAATGAGCAGTTCTTC. It translates to CASGDGGLAGYNEQFF.

This clone came up a few times. The V gene is TRBV7-2, the J gene TRBJ1-1; D gene ambiguous. This CDR3 spans 16 amino acids. V was cut by 1 base and J by 1 base, with 13 bases left in between. The germline gives CDR1 SGHTA, CDR2 FQGNSA. CDR3 amino acids: CASSLGGVRKNTEAFF. The CDR3 DNA follows: TGTGCCAGCAGCTTAGGGGGAGTGAGGAAGAACACTGAAGCTTTCTTT. The full variable domain, rest sourced from reference TRBV7-2 and TRBJ1-1, is GAGVSQSPSNKVTEKGKDVELRCDPISGHTALYWYRQSLGQGLEFLIYFQGNSAPDKSGLPSDRFSAERTGGSVSTLTIQRTQQEDSAVYLCASSLGGVRKNTEAFFGQGTRLTVV.

This clone came up once. The chain uses TRBV5-8 and TRBJ1-5; D remains unclear. V was clipped by 0 bases and J by 3 bases, with 13 bases between them. The CDR3 contains 16 residues. CDR1 and CDR2 from the germline V gene are SGHTS and YDEGEE. The CDR3 is CASSLGPEGTNQPQHF. In nucleotides, the CDR3 is TGTGCCAGCAGCTTGGGGCCCGAGGGTACCAATCAGCCCCAGCATTTT.

This chain connects TRBV30 to TRBJ2-6; 8 bases are a match to TRBD1. The germline V gene encodes CDR1 GTSNPN and CDR2 SVGIG (reference sequence). J was trimmed by 0 bases and V by 2 bases; bases with no gene match: 6. The CDR3 is made up of 17 amino acids. The CDR3 protein is CAWSRDRISSGANVLTF. CDR3 nucleotide sequence: TGTGCCTGGAGTAGGGACAGGATAAGCTCTGGGGCCAACGTCCTGACTTTC.